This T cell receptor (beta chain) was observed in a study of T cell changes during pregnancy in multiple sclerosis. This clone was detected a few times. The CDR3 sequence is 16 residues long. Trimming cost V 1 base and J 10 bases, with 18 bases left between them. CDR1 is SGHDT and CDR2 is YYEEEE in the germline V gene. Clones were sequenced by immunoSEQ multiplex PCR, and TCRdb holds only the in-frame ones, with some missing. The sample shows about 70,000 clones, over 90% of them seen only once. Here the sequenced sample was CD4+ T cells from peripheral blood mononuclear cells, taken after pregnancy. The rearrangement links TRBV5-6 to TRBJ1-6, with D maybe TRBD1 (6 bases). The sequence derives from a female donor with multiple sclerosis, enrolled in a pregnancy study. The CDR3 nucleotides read TGTGCCAGCAGCTTGTTACGCCAGGGGATTAACTCACCCCTCCACTTT. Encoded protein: CASSLLRQGINSPLHF.